A selection of T cell receptor beta chains follows, all from one sample in a study of shared clonotypes between healthy human individuals. Sequencing used immunoSEQ multiplex PCR; TCRdb keeps in-frame clones, though not all of them. The sample carries about 2.1 million clones, 90% to 95% recorded once. Specimen: naive CD8+ T cells from PBMCs. All receptors come from a man between 18 and 29 years old in good health. Some clones in this sample may be carry-over from other donors' samples. Each CDR3 is given with its conserved first and last residue. The D gene is left open where the match is weak. Part of the rows lack a size; the others show once, few, many or a class for expanded clones.

d_gene: .
v_gene: TRBV28
j_gene: TRBJ2-7
abundance: .
CDR3nt: TGTGCCAGCGGACTCCCTGACAGCTCCTACGAGCAGTACTTC
CDR3aa: CASGLPDSSYEQYF

d_gene: .
v_gene: TRBV4-1
j_gene: TRBJ1-2
abundance: .
CDR3nt: TGCGCCAGCAGCCAGGCCTCGGACAGATTAGTTAACTATGGCTACACCTTC
CDR3aa: CASSQASDRLVNYGYTF

d_gene: .
v_gene: TRBV5-4
j_gene: TRBJ2-3
abundance: .
CDR3nt: TGTGCCAGCAGCTTAGGGGGAGCAGATACGCAGTATTTT
CDR3aa: CASSLGGADTQYF

d_gene: .
v_gene: TRBV6-5
j_gene: TRBJ2-7
abundance: .
CDR3nt: TGTGCCAGCAGTTTTGGGACTCCTGGGTACGAGCAGTACTTC
CDR3aa: CASSFGTPGYEQYF

d_gene: .
v_gene: TRBV2
j_gene: TRBJ2-5
abundance: .
CDR3nt: TGTGCCAGCATGTCCGGGTACCAAGAGACCCAGTACTTC
CDR3aa: CASMSGYQETQYF

d_gene: .
v_gene: TRBV7-2
j_gene: TRBJ2-3
abundance: once
CDR3nt: TGTGCCACCGGAGACACAGATACGCAGTATTTT
CDR3aa: CATGDTDTQYF

d_gene: .
v_gene: TRBV28
j_gene: TRBJ2-2
abundance: .
CDR3nt: TGTGCCAGCAGTGCCAGACTACTCGGGGAGCTGTTTTTT
CDR3aa: CASSARLLGELFF

d_gene: .
v_gene: TRBV11-2
j_gene: TRBJ2-7
abundance: .
CDR3nt: TGTGCCAGCAGCCAAAGTAGGTACGAGCAGTACTTC
CDR3aa: CASSQSRYEQYF

d_gene: TRBD2
v_gene: TRBV7-9
j_gene: TRBJ2-7
abundance: .
CDR3nt: TGTGCCAGCAGCGACCGACTAGCGGGTCCCTACGAGCAGTACTTC
CDR3aa: CASSDRLAGPYEQYF

d_gene: TRBD2
v_gene: TRBV4-1
j_gene: TRBJ2-1
abundance: .
CDR3nt: TGCGCCAGCAGCCAAAGCGGGAGTCCTAATGAGCAGTTCTTC
CDR3aa: CASSQSGSPNEQFF

d_gene: .
v_gene: TRBV21-1
j_gene: TRBJ1-2
abundance: .
CDR3nt: TGTGCCAGCAGCAAAGCGAACGGGGGGAGGACATACTATGGCTACACCTTC
CDR3aa: CASSKANGGRTYYGYTF

d_gene: .
v_gene: TRBV4-1
j_gene: TRBJ1-2
abundance: .
CDR3nt: TGCGCCAGCAGCCAACGCAGACAGACACCTAACTATGGCTACACCTTC
CDR3aa: CASSQRRQTPNYGYTF

d_gene: .
v_gene: TRBV18
j_gene: TRBJ2-5
abundance: .
CDR3nt: TGTGCCAGCTCACCACCAGCACGGCTACAAGAGACCCAGTACTTC
CDR3aa: CASSPPARLQETQYF

d_gene: TRBD2
v_gene: TRBV4-1
j_gene: TRBJ2-3
abundance: .
CDR3nt: TGCGCCAGCAGCCGCAAAATGGGGCTAGCGGCTAGCACAGATACGCAGTATTTT
CDR3aa: CASSRKMGLAASTDTQYF

d_gene: TRBD2
v_gene: TRBV30
j_gene: TRBJ2-1
abundance: .
CDR3nt: TGTGCCTGGAGACCTAGCGGATATTCCTACAATGAGCAGTTCTTC
CDR3aa: CAWRPSGYSYNEQFF

d_gene: TRBD1
v_gene: TRBV29-1
j_gene: TRBJ1-1
abundance: .
CDR3nt: TGCAGCGTTCCGGGACAGATGAACACTGAAGCTTTCTTT
CDR3aa: CSVPGQMNTEAFF

d_gene: TRBD1
v_gene: TRBV28
j_gene: TRBJ2-7
abundance: .
CDR3nt: TGTGCCAGCCAGGGGGCGGGGTACGAGCAGTACTTC
CDR3aa: CASQGAGYEQYF

d_gene: .
v_gene: TRBV27
j_gene: TRBJ2-1
abundance: .
CDR3nt: TGTGCCAGCAGTTTAGGCCCAGCCCCGAGCTCCTACAATGAGCAGTTCTTC
CDR3aa: CASSLGPAPSSYNEQFF

d_gene: .
v_gene: TRBV28
j_gene: TRBJ2-7
abundance: .
CDR3nt: TGTGCCAGCAGTTTAACGGCTTCCTACGAGCAGTACTTC
CDR3aa: CASSLTASYEQYF

d_gene: .
v_gene: TRBV5-1
j_gene: TRBJ1-2
abundance: .
CDR3nt: TGCGCCAGCAGCTTGTTAGAGAACTATGGCTACACCTTC
CDR3aa: CASSLLENYGYTF

d_gene: .
v_gene: TRBV30
j_gene: TRBJ2-7
abundance: .
CDR3nt: TGTGCCTGGAAGGCTAGCAGTCTCTACGAGCAGTACTTC
CDR3aa: CAWKASSLYEQYF

d_gene: TRBD2
v_gene: TRBV13
j_gene: TRBJ2-1
abundance: .
CDR3nt: TGTGCCAGCAGCGAGGGACTAGCGGGTCTCTACAATGAGCAGTTCTTC
CDR3aa: CASSEGLAGLYNEQFF

d_gene: TRBD2
v_gene: TRBV5-1
j_gene: TRBJ2-7
abundance: .
CDR3nt: TGCGCCAGCAGCTTGGGGCGGGGGGCGGCCCACGAGCAGTACTTC
CDR3aa: CASSLGRGAAHEQYF

d_gene: .
v_gene: TRBV7-9
j_gene: TRBJ2-2
abundance: .
CDR3nt: TGTGCCAGCAGCCCTGGGGCAGCGAACACCGGGGAGCTGTTTTTT
CDR3aa: CASSPGAANTGELFF

d_gene: .
v_gene: TRBV7-9
j_gene: TRBJ1-2
abundance: .
CDR3nt: TGTGCCAGCAGCTTAGAAGGCAGTAGTTCCCTTTTGGATGGCTACACCTTC
CDR3aa: CASSLEGSSSLLDGYTF

d_gene: .
v_gene: TRBV27
j_gene: TRBJ1-1
abundance: .
CDR3nt: TGTGCCAGCAGTCCCCTGATGGGGGGGATGAACACTGAAGCTTTCTTT
CDR3aa: CASSPLMGGMNTEAFF

d_gene: TRBD1
v_gene: TRBV28
j_gene: TRBJ1-5
abundance: .
CDR3nt: TGTGCCAGCAGTTCCATTCCGGGACAGGGGGATGAACAGCCCCAGCATTTT
CDR3aa: CASSSIPGQGDEQPQHF

d_gene: TRBD2
v_gene: TRBV4-1
j_gene: TRBJ2-1
abundance: .
CDR3nt: TGCGCCAGCAGCCCCTGGACTAGCGGGCAAACCTACAATGAGCAGTTCTTC
CDR3aa: CASSPWTSGQTYNEQFF

d_gene: TRBD2
v_gene: TRBV5-6
j_gene: TRBJ2-1
abundance: .
CDR3nt: TGTGCCAGCAGCCTAGCAATTATACCTGCGGGGGAGTTCTTC
CDR3aa: CASSLAIIPAGEFF

d_gene: .
v_gene: TRBV6-6
j_gene: TRBJ1-1
abundance: few
CDR3nt: TGTGCCAGCAGTTACTTGCGAACTGAAGCTTTCTTT
CDR3aa: CASSYLRTEAFF

d_gene: .
v_gene: TRBV28
j_gene: TRBJ1-2
abundance: .
CDR3nt: TGTGCCAGCAGTAAGAGGGGACGAAACTATGGCTACACCTTC
CDR3aa: CASSKRGRNYGYTF

d_gene: .
v_gene: TRBV9
j_gene: TRBJ2-1
abundance: .
CDR3nt: TGTGCCAGCAGCTCCGGTGGAGACAATGAGCAGTTCTTC
CDR3aa: CASSSGGDNEQFF

d_gene: .
v_gene: TRBV15
j_gene: TRBJ1-3
abundance: .
CDR3nt: TGTGCCACCAGCAAGAGGGGTTCGGTTGGAAACACCATATATTTT
CDR3aa: CATSKRGSVGNTIYF

d_gene: TRBD1
v_gene: TRBV4-1
j_gene: TRBJ1-3
abundance: .
CDR3nt: TGCGCCAGCAGCCAAGATCAGGGGGGGCTCGGAAACACCATATATTTT
CDR3aa: CASSQDQGGLGNTIYF

d_gene: TRBD2
v_gene: TRBV28
j_gene: TRBJ2-1
abundance: .
CDR3nt: TGTGCCAGCTACACCCCTCCCACTAGCGGGAATAATGAGCAGTTCTTC
CDR3aa: CASYTPPTSGNNEQFF

d_gene: .
v_gene: TRBV5-1
j_gene: TRBJ1-4
abundance: .
CDR3nt: TGCGCCAGCAGCTTGGAGGGGACTCCTAATGAAAAACTGTTTTTT
CDR3aa: CASSLEGTPNEKLFF

d_gene: .
v_gene: TRBV19
j_gene: TRBJ2-6
abundance: .
CDR3nt: TGTGCCAGGACACAGGGTGAGGTGTCCGGGGCCAACGTCCTGACTTTC
CDR3aa: CARTQGEVSGANVLTF

d_gene: .
v_gene: TRBV9
j_gene: TRBJ2-2
abundance: .
CDR3nt: TGTGCCAGCAGCGTAAGGACCGGGGAGCTGTTTTTT
CDR3aa: CASSVRTGELFF

d_gene: .
v_gene: TRBV27
j_gene: TRBJ2-5
abundance: .
CDR3nt: TGTGCCAGCAGTCTGACTTTTGGACAGCCAGGGGCCCAGTACTTC
CDR3aa: CASSLTFGQPGAQYF

d_gene: TRBD2
v_gene: TRBV4-3
j_gene: TRBJ2-1
abundance: .
CDR3nt: TGCGCCAGCAGCCAAGTAGCGGGAGTAACCTACAATGAGCAGTTCTTC
CDR3aa: CASSQVAGVTYNEQFF

d_gene: TRBD2
v_gene: TRBV28
j_gene: TRBJ2-7
abundance: .
CDR3nt: TGTGCCAGCAGCTGGGGGGGAGTCGAGCAGTACTTC
CDR3aa: CASSWGGVEQYF

d_gene: .
v_gene: TRBV6-1
j_gene: TRBJ1-2
abundance: once
CDR3nt: TGTGCCAGCAGTGAAGGCCTACCCGGGACCTTC
CDR3aa: CASSEGLPGTF

d_gene: .
v_gene: TRBV6-6
j_gene: TRBJ2-7
abundance: .
CDR3nt: TGTGCCAGCAGTTACTCGTCCCAAGGTGAGCAGTACTTC
CDR3aa: CASSYSSQGEQYF

d_gene: TRBD2
v_gene: TRBV27
j_gene: TRBJ2-5
abundance: .
CDR3nt: TGTGCCAGCAGTTGGTCTAGCGGGAGCCAAGAGACCCAGTACTTC
CDR3aa: CASSWSSGSQETQYF

d_gene: .
v_gene: TRBV7-3
j_gene: TRBJ2-3
abundance: .
CDR3nt: TGTGCCAGCAGCCCTACAGGGTTGGCGGGAGCGGGTGATACGCAGTATTTT
CDR3aa: CASSPTGLAGAGDTQYF

d_gene: .
v_gene: TRBV11-2
j_gene: TRBJ2-7
abundance: .
CDR3nt: TGTGCCAGCAGCCAGGGGTCCTACGAGCAGTACTTC
CDR3aa: CASSQGSYEQYF

d_gene: .
v_gene: TRBV28
j_gene: TRBJ2-1
abundance: once
CDR3nt: TGTGCCAGCAGCCCCCTCGGGGGTGGGTACAATGAGCAGTTCTTC
CDR3aa: CASSPLGGGYNEQFF

d_gene: .
v_gene: TRBV2
j_gene: TRBJ2-7
abundance: .
CDR3nt: TGTGCCAGCAGAGCTAAGGGAGGTTACTACGAGCAGTACTTC
CDR3aa: CASRAKGGYYEQYF

d_gene: .
v_gene: TRBV27
j_gene: TRBJ2-7
abundance: .
CDR3nt: TGTGCCAGCAGTTTAACTCAAGAAAACTACGAGCAGTACTTC
CDR3aa: CASSLTQENYEQYF

d_gene: TRBD2
v_gene: TRBV27
j_gene: TRBJ2-1
abundance: .
CDR3nt: TGTGCCAGCACCCCTGGGAGGGAGGTCAACAATGAGCAGTTCTTC
CDR3aa: CASTPGREVNNEQFF

d_gene: .
v_gene: TRBV27
j_gene: TRBJ1-2
abundance: once
CDR3nt: TGTGCCAGCAGTCCACGCCCCAGGCGGGAGACTTATGGCTACACCTTC
CDR3aa: CASSPRPRRETYGYTF

d_gene: TRBD2
v_gene: TRBV27
j_gene: TRBJ2-1
abundance: once
CDR3nt: TGTGCCAGCAGCCGGACTAGCGGCTCCTACAATGAGCAGTTCTTC
CDR3aa: CASSRTSGSYNEQFF

d_gene: TRBD1
v_gene: TRBV7-6
j_gene: TRBJ1-5
abundance: .
CDR3nt: TGTGCCAGCAGCTTGGGGACAGCTAGTGGAAGCCAGCCCCAGCATTTT
CDR3aa: CASSLGTASGSQPQHF